This TCR beta chain derives from a study of shared clonotypes between healthy human individuals. Study summary: A couple of women and three men aged 18 to 49 made up the donors.

Study-wide results and limits: Sorted-subset sequencing, rarefaction showed, was incomplete despite large depth. It was the non-shared clonotypes that had lower generation probabilities than clonotypes shared by all four donors.

This CDR3 has 15 residues. The V and J ends lost 6 bases and 6 bases, in that order; junction bases with no gene match: 9. The germline V gene encodes CDR1 SGHVS and CDR2 FQNEAQ. With regard to this clone: The antigen is not known.

Only in-frame clones appear in the TCRdb table, and some are missing; sequencing was by immunoSEQ multiplex PCR. The table shows roughly 2,500,000 clones, with 80% to 95% occurring only once. V and J are TRBV7-8 and TRBJ2-2, with 8 bases lining up with TRBD1. The receptor's source is a man aged 18 to 29 in good health. Some clones in this sample may be carry-over from other donors' samples. The sequenced sample consisted of naive CD4+ T cells from PBMCs. The subset here: CD45RA+ positively selected. This chain's CDR3 is CASRTNPGGPGELFF. The CDR3, as DNA: TGTGCCAGCAGGACGAATCCAGGGGGCCCCGGGGAGCTGTTTTTT.